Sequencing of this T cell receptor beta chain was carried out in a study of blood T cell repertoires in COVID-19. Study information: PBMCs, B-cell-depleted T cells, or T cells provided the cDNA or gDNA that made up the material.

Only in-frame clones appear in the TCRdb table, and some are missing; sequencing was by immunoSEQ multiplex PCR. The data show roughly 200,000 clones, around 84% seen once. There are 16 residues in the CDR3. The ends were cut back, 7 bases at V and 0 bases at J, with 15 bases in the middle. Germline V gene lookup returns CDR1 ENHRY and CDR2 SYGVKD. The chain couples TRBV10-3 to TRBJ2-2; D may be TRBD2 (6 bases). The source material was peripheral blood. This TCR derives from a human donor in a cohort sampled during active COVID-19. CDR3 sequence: CAITDSGNANTGELFF. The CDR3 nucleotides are TGTGCCATCACGGATAGCGGAAACGCGAACACCGGGGAGCTGTTTTTT.